The sequence of this TCR beta chain was determined in a study of T-cell memory formation after mild COVID-19. About the study: There were largely donor-specific TCR clusters. Regarding the study as a whole: Mainly CM and EM harbored the contracting CD4+ clones; mainly EMRA harbored the CD8+ ones. Researchers found some responding clones in pre-infection memory, a sign that cross-reactive memory joined.

On this clonotype: Its matching antigen is unknown.

J was trimmed by 7 bases and V by 2 bases; bases with no gene match: 12. Germline V gives CDR1 LGHDT, CDR2 YNNKEL (reference sequence). The CDR3 sequence is 17 residues long. In TCRdb, the 5' RACE reads were re-called with MiXCR into one record per CDR3 protein. This sample has about 610,000 distinct CDR3 sequences, with 15% to 20% found just once. This TCR derives from an adult woman who had mild COVID-19 (a few samples of this study predate the infection). Cell type and time point are not known. The J gene is TRBJ2-1, the V gene TRBV3-1, with 9 bases aligning to TRBD2. Source material: PBMCs or a T cell subset sorted from them (not recorded which). The CDR3 protein is CASSQPTTSGGVNEQFF. The CDR3 DNA sequence: TGTGCCAGCAGCCAACCCACGACTAGCGGAGGGGTAAATGAGCAGTTCTTC.